This T cell receptor beta chain was recovered during a study of beta chain features in type 1 diabetes. The study's findings and limits: Type 1 diabetes patients had VDJ junctions that carried fewer insertions and more deletions. Moderate yet significant TCRB CDR3 shortening was seen in Type 1 diabetes patients in all four CD4+ subsets.

It was one heparinised blood draw, averaging about 116 mL, that each donor gave. Cells sorted by CD45RO/CCR7/CD25/CD127/CD95/CD27 comprised CD4+ naive, central memory, regulatory and stem cell-like memory cells. Expressed TCRB transcripts were sequenced because the isolated RNA had all been reverse transcribed beforehand. Using immunoSEQ multiplex PCR, the repertoire was profiled, and TCRdb retains in-frame clones only, with some absent. The sample lists around 430,000 clones; approximately 30% were seen once. Comments on this clone: The target antigen is unknown.

CDR3 length: 11 residues. V was clipped by 6 bases and J by 8 bases, with 8 bases between them. CDR1 and CDR2 (germline): ENHRY, SYGVKD. The specimen was naive CD4+ T cells from blood. The genes are TRBV10-3 and TRBJ2-1; TRBD1 is a possible D gene (6 bases). This receptor was taken from a man younger than 35 in good health. The DNA of the CDR3 is TGTGCCATCAGACAGGGCGATGAGCAGTTCTTC. Translated: CAIRQGDEQFF.